This TCR beta chain was captured by sequencing in a study of T cell repertoires in cytomegalovirus infection. This clonotype was seen ten or more times. The antigen remains undetermined. A single record per CDR3 protein comes from TCRdb applying MiXCR to the reads. The sample has 250,000 or so distinct CDR3 sequences; over 15% are singletons. Study results and limitations: Of the TCR beta families, the public ones yielded a cumulative frequency that identified carriers of CMV plus the relevant HLA.

This CDR3 spans 15 amino acids. Trimming removed 2 bases at V and 3 bases at J, with 8 bases between. CDR1 is SEHNR and CDR2 is FQNEAQ in the germline V gene (reference sequence). The V call is TRBV7-9, the J call TRBJ1-6, with D possibly being TRBD1 (5 bases). The sample comprised CD8+ T cells from PBMCs. This receptor was identified in a human donor in good health (CMV status not recorded). Some clones in this sample may be carry-over from other donors' samples. CDR3: CASSLSGGYNSPLHF. The CDR3 DNA sequence: TGTGCCAGCAGCTTAAGTGGGGGCTATAATTCACCCCTCCACTTT.